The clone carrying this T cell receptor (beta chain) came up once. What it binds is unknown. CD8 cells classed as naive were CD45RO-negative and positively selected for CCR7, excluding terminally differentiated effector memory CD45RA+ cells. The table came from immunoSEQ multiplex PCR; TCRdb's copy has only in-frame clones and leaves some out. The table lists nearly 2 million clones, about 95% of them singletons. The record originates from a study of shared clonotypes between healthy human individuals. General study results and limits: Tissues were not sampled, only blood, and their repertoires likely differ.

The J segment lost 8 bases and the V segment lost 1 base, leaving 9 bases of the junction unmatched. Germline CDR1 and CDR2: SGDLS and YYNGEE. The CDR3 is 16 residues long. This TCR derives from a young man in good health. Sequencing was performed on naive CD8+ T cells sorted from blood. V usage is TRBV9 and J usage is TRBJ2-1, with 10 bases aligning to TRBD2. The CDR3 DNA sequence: TGTGCCAGCAGCGTAAGAGAAGCGGGGGGGCCACATGAGCAGTTCTTC. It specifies CASSVREAGGPHEQFF.